This T cell receptor beta chain was observed in a study of cytomegalovirus exposure and HLA in healthy donors (dated by TCRdb to 2017 to 2019). Turning to the overall study: An earlier analysis of a few hundred of the donors reported approximately 300 Gb of sequence data and 95 million to 140 million unique TCR beta sequences obtained from some 170 million T cells. Around 300 gigabases of sequencing data and tens of millions of unique TCR sequences were included in an early release covering 500 to 750 HLA-typed donors. Of the 350 to 450 genotyped donors, 65% to 90% fell in the genetic ancestry cluster associated with self-reported Caucasian donors. The aim of the study was to test whether cataloging public T cell receptors could identify signatures of past pathogen exposure. The study profiled the T cell repertoires of fewer than 850 subjects by immunosequencing and related them to cytomegalovirus serostatus. Along with the approximately 670-subject first cohort, a separate validation cohort of more than 90 different subjects was used. To predict cytomegalovirus infection status, the study brought together high-throughput TCR immunosequencing, statistical association of individual TCRs with disease status, and machine learning. A later analysis re-examined previously published TCR beta repertoires from hundreds of donors and added high-resolution HLA genotyping to investigate patterns of TCR occurrence. Rather than drawing on any new phenotypic data, the later analysis identified candidate immune exposures from TCR beta sequences and the way those sequences occurred across donors. To decide whether each TCR beta V gene segment behaved as functional or pseudogenic, an earlier analysis of nearly 600 of the donors relied on high-throughput TCR beta sequencing. Donor age, sex, ethnicity and CMV serostatus were collected together with the repertoire data. A later genetic analysis took genome-wide SNP genotypes for about three fifths of the 666 donors and used that subset as a discovery cohort. All discovery cohort repertoires had been generated on a single sequencing platform. HLA typing included class I and class II loci at four-digit resolution. The number of donors typed differed by locus, with roughly 620-630 for A, B, C, DRB1 and DQB1, roughly 520 for DQA1, under 610 for DPA1, and some 470 for DPB1. Several DR-DQ haplotypes were treated as single units for association and clustering because of strong linkage in the cohort. Among about 400 genotyped donors of the cohort, an average of approximately 200,000 unique TCR beta nucleotide sequences was sequenced per donor, of which about 19% were non-productive. General conclusions and limits of the study: A cluster of highly shared sequence variants was judged likely to be a technical artifact of the sequencing pipeline. CMV serostatus was the only immune exposure information available for the cohort. The study gave a list of about 150 TCR beta chains associated with cytomegalovirus. Compared with equally common non-associated chains, HLA-associated TCR beta chains in a later analysis were more clonally expanded and had lower generation probabilities. Three of the identified cytomegalovirus-associated TCR beta chains were confirmed in vitro to be specific for cytomegalovirus antigens. In both the original and validation cohorts, the classifier was reported to diagnose cytomegalovirus status with high specificity and sensitivity. A later analysis reported that several top co-occurrence clusters appeared linked to parvovirus B19, influenza, CMV and Epstein-Barr virus. The authors suggested that the approach could potentially be generalized to other disease states and immunological phenotypes. Approximately 16 rarely observed V segments, including chromosome 9 orphons, were excluded from the earlier analysis of a few hundred of the donors because counts were too low. An earlier analysis of roughly 570 of the donors showed that most TCR beta V segments appeared in productive rearrangements either about 90% or about 30% of the time, which broadly matched IMGT annotations. Roughly uniform sequencing depth across donors was assumed in presence/absence analyses, although this assumption may not hold. Most TCR sequences were observed very rarely across donors, whereas some public TCRs were present in many individuals. A further reported finding was that TCR beta sequences accurately predicted the HLA-A and HLA-B alleles for most subjects in the first cohort. In a later analysis, TCR association rates were found to vary across HLA loci, with the most associated TCRs seen for DRB1 alleles and the fewest for HLA-C alleles. In a later analysis, most CMV-associated TCR beta chains were found to appear HLA-restricted, with HLA associations seemingly driven largely by CMV exposure. Because HLA typing was unavailable for some donors at each locus, only the typed subset was used in association tests. Specific HLA alleles were associated with 15,000 to 20,000 TCR beta sequences at a false discovery rate of 0.05 in a later analysis. In a later genetic analysis, fewer N-insertions in productive TCRs were reported among donors in an Asian-associated ancestry cluster than the roughly 640-donor mean. An association between a missense DCLRE1C variant and V-gene and J-gene trimming of TCR beta chains was found in a later genetic analysis and replicated in an independent cohort. Only TCR beta chains were sequenced in this cohort, and the absence of alpha or paired-chain data limited detectable features. The 87-base-pair reads could not distinguish some IMGT-functional V segments, including TRBV6-2 and TRBV6-3, so those segments were excluded. Correlated functional status among segregating V segments might reflect linkage disequilibrium, but an unknown experimental factor could not be ruled out. Strong co-occurrence of HLA alleles, especially DR and DQ, made assigning TCR associations to individual alleles difficult.

Deletion took 1 base off V and 5 bases off J, with a span of 7 bases between the germline ends. CDR1 and CDR2 are read off the germline V gene as SGDLS and YYNGEE. Taken from cysteine to phenylalanine, the CDR3 has 13 residues. The sequence is cut down to CDR3 DNA, 39 bases in frame from base 1. With regard to this clone: Its antigen target is currently unknown. No base-level quality is on record; no much larger clone is a single base apart.

Preparation of the library involved the immunoSEQ multiplex PCR assay. A mixture of 60 forward primers for TCR Vbeta segments and 13 reverse primers for TCR Jbeta segments was used in the multiplex PCR. Amplification of the CDR3 region of rearranged TCR beta genes was performed with a multiplex PCR assay on genomic DNA. Amplified TCR beta libraries were sequenced as 87-base-pair reads on the Illumina HiSeq System. The original pipeline was this. A later analysis counted about 82 million unique TCR beta chains across the 700 or so repertoires, and 10 million to 11 million of these chains were shared by at least two donors. Raw reads were error-corrected and collapsed into unique sequences with a nearest-neighbor algorithm that merged closely related sequences to remove PCR and sequencing errors. To assign V, D and J gene segments, CDR3 sequences were aligned to IMGT reference sequences. For a sequence to be retained, a match of at least six nucleotides to both a V gene segment and a J gene segment was required. Rearrangements were classified as productive when the CDR3 lacked stop codons and remained in frame with V and J, and all other rearrangements were classified as non-productive. CDR3 was defined by IMGT convention, running from the second conserved V-encoded cysteine to the conserved J-encoded phenylalanine. Sequences without an unambiguous match to a single V gene segment were excluded from the earlier analysis of several hundred of the donors. In an earlier analysis of more than 500 of the donors, a V segment was called functional when productive rearrangements were above 56.7%, and segregating when the standard deviation between donors exceeded 5%. A statistical classification framework was built to diagnose cytomegalovirus status from the catalog of TCR beta chain sequences. A later analysis assigned V and J genes by comparing TCR nucleotide sequences with IMGT/GENE-DB human TR gene sequences. A later analysis assigned CDR3 sequences and most-parsimonious VDJ recombination scenarios with the TCRdist pipeline. In a later analysis, every TCR beta chain was defined by the combination of its CDR3 amino acid sequence and its V-gene family, and reads without a unique V-gene family were dropped. To address suspected cross-contamination and a sequencing artifact, a later analysis removed some 620 highly shared, low-generation-probability nucleotide sequences. A later analysis calculated a clonal expansion index for each public chain from normalized within-repertoire ranks of inferred template counts. In a later analysis, generation probabilities were computed using a VDJ recombination model fitted to out-of-frame rearrangements, and the results were checked against IGoR. Hypergeometric tests were used in a later analysis to score TCR-TCR, TCR-HLA and TCR-CMV co-occurrence, with a repertoire-size bias correction applied to the TCR pairs. A later analysis estimated false discovery rates by permuting HLA or CMV assignments 20 times. In a later analysis, co-occurring TCRs were grouped using DBSCAN, and TCRdist sequence similarity was added for clustering within HLA-allele-positive subsets. For co-occurrence clustering, repertoires with fewer than 30,000 or more than 120,000 public chains were excluded, along with roughly 5 repertoires with anomalous nucleotide sharing. Entries here come from immuneACCESS through TCRdb and include only in-frame sequences with V and J called. Some clones fail to appear in such tables; in the studies checked, an unresolved V gene covers under half of the shortfall, and the cause of the remainder is unknown. V and J calls and clone size are given by that table; D and trimming were obtained from the DNA. This sample holds about 140,000 clones; roughly 80% were observed only once. The ten biggest clones cover approximately 10% of the sample.

The cohort consisted of hundreds of healthy bone marrow donors. At the time of sampling, every cohort member was nominally healthy, though immune exposures that went unrecorded were likely present. The donor tested CMV seropositive, placing the donor among the 250 to 350 seropositive members of the cohort. Every donor gave a peripheral blood sample, and the peripheral blood mononuclear cells from that sample were used for TCR beta sequencing. Genomic DNA extraction from the blood cell samples was performed with the Qiagen DNeasy Blood Extraction Kit. The rearranged chain carries TRBV9 and TRBJ2-1, and TRBD2 may be the D gene, going by 5 matching bases. The sequenced sample was PBMCs. The sequence was obtained from a man between 18 and 35 years old in good health and CMV-seropositive. The CDR3 protein sequence reads: CASSVTRDNEQFF. The nucleotide sequence reads as follows: TGTGCCAGCAGCGTAACGAGGGACAATGAGCAGTTCTTC. With the portions outside the CDR3 filled from the reference TRBV9 and TRBJ2-1 genes, the complete variable region becomes DSGVTQTPKHLITATGQRVTLRCSPRSGDLSVYWYQQSLDQGLQFLIQYYNGEERAKGNILERFSAQQFPDLHSELNLSSLELGDSALYFCASSVTRDNEQFFGPGTRLTVL.